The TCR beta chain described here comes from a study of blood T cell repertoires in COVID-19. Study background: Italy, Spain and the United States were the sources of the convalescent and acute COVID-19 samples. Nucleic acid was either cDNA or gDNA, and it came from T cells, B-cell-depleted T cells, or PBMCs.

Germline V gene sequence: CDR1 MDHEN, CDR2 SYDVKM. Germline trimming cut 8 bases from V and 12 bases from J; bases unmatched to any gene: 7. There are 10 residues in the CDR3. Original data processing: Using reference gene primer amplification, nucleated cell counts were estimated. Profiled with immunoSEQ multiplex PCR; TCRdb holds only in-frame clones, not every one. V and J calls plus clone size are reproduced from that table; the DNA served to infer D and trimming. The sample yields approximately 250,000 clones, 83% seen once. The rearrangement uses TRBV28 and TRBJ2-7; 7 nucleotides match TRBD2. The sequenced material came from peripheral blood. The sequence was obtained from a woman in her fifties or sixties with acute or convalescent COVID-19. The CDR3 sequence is CASSGGKLYF. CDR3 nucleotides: TGTGCCAGCTCCGGGGGGAAGCTGTACTTC.